The 2 T cell receptor beta chains below come from one sample, sequenced in a study of OX40 agonist ivuxolimab in advanced cancers. TCRdb's copy holds only in-frame clones and misses some; the assay was immunoSEQ multiplex PCR. The data hold some 40,000 clones, with about 90% observed a single time. The source was CD4+ or CD8+ T cells sorted from blood, collected in a trial of the OX40 agonist ivuxolimab. All receptors come from an adult with an advanced solid tumor such as melanoma, head and neck, liver or kidney cancer.

The chain combines TRBV6-5 with TRBJ2-3; D remains ambiguous. The V gene lost 4 bases and the J gene lost 0 bases, with 11 bases spanning the gap. Germline CDR1 is MNHEY and CDR2 is SVGAGI. This CDR3 is built from 15 residues. The CDR3 sequence: CASSSNPTSTDTQYF. CDR3 bases: TGTGCCAGCAGTTCTAACCCGACTAGCACAGATACGCAGTATTTT.

As to this clone: Its ends do not fully match the called genes, so a read error is possible. The chain uses TRBV9 and TRBJ2-2, with D perhaps being TRBD1 or TRBD2 (5 bases each). CDR3 length equals 17 residues. Germline V lookup: CDR1 SGDLS, CDR2 YYNGEE. The CDR3 loop reads CASSPSDGTRNPGELFF. In DNA, the CDR3 is TGTGCCAGCAGCCCTAGTGACGGGACGCGGAACCCCGGGGAGCTGTTTTTT.